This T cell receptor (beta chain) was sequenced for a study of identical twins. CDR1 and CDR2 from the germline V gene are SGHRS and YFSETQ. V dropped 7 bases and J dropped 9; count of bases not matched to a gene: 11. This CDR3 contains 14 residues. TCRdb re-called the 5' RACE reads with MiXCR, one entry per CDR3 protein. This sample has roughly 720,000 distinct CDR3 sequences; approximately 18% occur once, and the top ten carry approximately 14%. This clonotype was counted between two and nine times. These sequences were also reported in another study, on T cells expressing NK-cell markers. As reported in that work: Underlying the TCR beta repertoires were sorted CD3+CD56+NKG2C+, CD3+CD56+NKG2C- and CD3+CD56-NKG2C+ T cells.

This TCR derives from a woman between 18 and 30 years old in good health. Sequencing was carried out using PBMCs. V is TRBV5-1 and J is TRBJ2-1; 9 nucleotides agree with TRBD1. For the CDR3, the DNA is TGCGCCAGCTCCGGGACAGGGTCGAGCGGTGAGCAGTTCTTC. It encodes CASSGTGSSGEQFF.